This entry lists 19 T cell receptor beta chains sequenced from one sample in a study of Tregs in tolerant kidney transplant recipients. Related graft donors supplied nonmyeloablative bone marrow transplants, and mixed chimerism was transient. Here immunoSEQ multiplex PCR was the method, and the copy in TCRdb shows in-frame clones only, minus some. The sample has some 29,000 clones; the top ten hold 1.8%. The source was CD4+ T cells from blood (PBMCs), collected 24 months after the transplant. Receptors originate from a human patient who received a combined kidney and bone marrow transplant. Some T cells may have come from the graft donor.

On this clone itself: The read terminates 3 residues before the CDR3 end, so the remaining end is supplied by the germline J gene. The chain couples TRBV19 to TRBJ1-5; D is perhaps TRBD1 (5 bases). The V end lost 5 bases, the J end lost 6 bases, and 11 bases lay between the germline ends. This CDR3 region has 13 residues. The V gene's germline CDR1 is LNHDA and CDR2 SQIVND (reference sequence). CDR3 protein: CASSVQGGQPQHF. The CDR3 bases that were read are TGTGCCAGTAGTGTCCAGGGAGGTCAGCCC.

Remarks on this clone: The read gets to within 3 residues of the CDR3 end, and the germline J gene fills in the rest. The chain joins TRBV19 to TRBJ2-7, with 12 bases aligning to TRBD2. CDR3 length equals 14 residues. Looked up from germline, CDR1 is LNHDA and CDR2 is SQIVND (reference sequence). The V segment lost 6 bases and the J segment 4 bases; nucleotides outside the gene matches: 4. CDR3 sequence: CASSPGLAGYEQYF. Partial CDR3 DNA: TGTGCCAGTAGCCCGGGACTAGCGGGTTACGAG.

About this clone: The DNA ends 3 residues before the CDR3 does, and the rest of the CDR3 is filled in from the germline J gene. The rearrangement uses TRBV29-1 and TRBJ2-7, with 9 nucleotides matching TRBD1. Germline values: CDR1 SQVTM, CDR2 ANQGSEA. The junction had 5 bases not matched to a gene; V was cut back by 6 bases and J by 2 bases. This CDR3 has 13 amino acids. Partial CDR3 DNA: TGCAGCGTGGCCCGGGACAGGGCCTACGAG. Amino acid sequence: CSVARDRAYE. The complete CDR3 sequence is CSVARDRAYEQYF.

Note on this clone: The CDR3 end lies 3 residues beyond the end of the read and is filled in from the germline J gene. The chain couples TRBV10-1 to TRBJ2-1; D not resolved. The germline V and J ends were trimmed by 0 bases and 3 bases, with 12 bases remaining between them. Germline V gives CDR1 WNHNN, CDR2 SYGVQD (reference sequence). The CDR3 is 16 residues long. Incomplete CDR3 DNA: TGCGCCAGCAGTGAGTCGTTGGCCGTCAACTACAATGAG. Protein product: CASSESLAVNYNE. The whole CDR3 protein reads CASSESLAVNYNEQFF.

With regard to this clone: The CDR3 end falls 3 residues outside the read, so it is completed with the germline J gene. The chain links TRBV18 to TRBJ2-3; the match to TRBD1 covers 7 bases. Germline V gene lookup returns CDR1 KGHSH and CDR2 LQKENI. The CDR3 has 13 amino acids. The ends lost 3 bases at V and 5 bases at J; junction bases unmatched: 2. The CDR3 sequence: CASSPTGKDTQYF. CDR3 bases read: TGTGCCAGCTCACCGACAGGGAAAGATACG. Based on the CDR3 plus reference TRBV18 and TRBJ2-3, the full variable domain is NAGVMQNPRHLVRRRGQEARLRCSPMKGHSHVYWYRQLPEEGLKFMVYLQKENIIDESGMPKERFSAEFPKEGPSILRIQQVVRGDSAAYFCASSPTGKDTQYFGPGTRLTVL.

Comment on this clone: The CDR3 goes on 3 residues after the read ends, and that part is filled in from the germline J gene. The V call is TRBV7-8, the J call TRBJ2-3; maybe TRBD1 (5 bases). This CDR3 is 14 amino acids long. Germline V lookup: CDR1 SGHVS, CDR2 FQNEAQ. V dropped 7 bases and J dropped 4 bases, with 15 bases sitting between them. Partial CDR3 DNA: TGTGCCAGCAAGATAGGGGCTTTATCAGATACG. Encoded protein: CASKIGALSDT. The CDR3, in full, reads CASKIGALSDTQYF.

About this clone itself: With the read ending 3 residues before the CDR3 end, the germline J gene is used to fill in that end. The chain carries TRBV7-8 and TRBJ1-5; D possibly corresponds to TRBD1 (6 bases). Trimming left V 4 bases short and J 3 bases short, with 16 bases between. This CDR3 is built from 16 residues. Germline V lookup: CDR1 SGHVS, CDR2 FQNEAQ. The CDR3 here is CASSSNPTGNNQPQHF. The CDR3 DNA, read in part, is TGTGCCAGCAGCTCCAATCCCACAGGGAACAATCAGCCC. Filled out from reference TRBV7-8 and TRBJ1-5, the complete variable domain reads GAGVSQSPRYKVAKRGQDVALRCDPISGHVSLFWYQQALGQGPEFLTYFQNEAQLDKSGLPSDRFFAERPEGSVSTLKIQRTQQEDSAVYLCASSSNPTGNNQPQHFGDGTRLSIL.

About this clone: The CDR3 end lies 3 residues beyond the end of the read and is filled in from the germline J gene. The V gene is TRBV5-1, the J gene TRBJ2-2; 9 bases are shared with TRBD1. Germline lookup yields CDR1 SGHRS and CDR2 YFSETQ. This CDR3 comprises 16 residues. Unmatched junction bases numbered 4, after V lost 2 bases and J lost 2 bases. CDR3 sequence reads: CASSFGDRDNTGELFF. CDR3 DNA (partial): TGCGCCAGCAGCTTTGGGGACAGGGATAACACCGGGGAG.

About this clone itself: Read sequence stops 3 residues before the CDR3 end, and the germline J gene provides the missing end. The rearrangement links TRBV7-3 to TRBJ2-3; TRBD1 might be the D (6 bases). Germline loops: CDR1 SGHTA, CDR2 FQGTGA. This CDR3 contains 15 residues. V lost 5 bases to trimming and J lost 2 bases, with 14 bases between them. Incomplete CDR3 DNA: TGTGCCAGCAGCCCGTTCGGGACAATCACAGATACG. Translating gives CASSPFGTITDT. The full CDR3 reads CASSPFGTITDTQYF.

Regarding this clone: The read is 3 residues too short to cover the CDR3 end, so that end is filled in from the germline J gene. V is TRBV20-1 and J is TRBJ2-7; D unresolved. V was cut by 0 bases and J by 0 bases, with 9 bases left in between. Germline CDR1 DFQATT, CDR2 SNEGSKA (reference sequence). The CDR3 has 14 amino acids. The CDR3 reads CSARDSRSSYEQYF. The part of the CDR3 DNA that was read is TGCAGTGCTAGAGATTCTAGATCCTCCTACGAG.

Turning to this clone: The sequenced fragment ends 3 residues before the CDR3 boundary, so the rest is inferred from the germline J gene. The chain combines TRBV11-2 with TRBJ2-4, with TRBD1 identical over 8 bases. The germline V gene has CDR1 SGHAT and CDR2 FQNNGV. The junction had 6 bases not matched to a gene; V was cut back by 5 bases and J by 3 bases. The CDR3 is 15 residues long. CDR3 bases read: TGTGCCAGCAGCAAAACACAGGGGGACAAAAACATT. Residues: CASSKTQGDKNI. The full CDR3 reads CASSKTQGDKNIQYF.

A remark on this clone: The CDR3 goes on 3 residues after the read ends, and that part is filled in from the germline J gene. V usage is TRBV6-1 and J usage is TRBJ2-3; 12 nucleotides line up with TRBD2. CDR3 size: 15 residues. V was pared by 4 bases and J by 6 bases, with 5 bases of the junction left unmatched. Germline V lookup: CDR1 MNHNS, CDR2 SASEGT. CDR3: CASSALAGGRDTQYF. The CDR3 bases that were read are TGTGCCAGCAGTGCCCTAGCGGGAGGGCGGGATACG.

The CDR3 here is CASSLGQLTGELFF. The covered CDR3 bases are TGTGCCAGCAGTTTGGGACAACTCACCGGGGAG. This sequence joins TRBV6-2 or TRBV6-3 and TRBJ2-2; D may be TRBD1 (6 bases). The read comes to an end 3 residues before the CDR3 does, leaving the germline J gene to fill in the end. The CDR3 is 14 residues long. Trimming took 4 bases from V and 4 from J, leaving 10 bases between them. CDR1 MNHEY and CDR2 SVGEGT come from the germline V gene.

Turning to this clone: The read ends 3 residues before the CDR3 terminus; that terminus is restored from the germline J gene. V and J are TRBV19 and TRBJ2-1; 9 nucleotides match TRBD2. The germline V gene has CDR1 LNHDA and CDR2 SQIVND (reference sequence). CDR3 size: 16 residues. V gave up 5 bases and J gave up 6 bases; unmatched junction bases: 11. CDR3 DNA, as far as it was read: TGTGCCAGTAGTGCCTGGCTTAGCGGGGGCACCAATGAG. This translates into CASSAWLSGGTNE. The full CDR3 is CASSAWLSGGTNEQFF.

CDR3 bases read: TGTGCCAGCAGTGAAAGGGTAGGGCGCAGTGGC. Protein sequence: CASSERVGRSG. The CDR3, in full, reads CASSERVGRSGYTF. J is TRBJ1-2 and V is TRBV2, with D hard to call. The read ends 3 residues before the CDR3 terminus; that terminus is restored from the germline J gene. This CDR3 comprises 14 residues. Germline V gene lookup returns CDR1 SNHLY and CDR2 FYNNEI. The V end was cut by 2 bases, the J end by 7 bases, with 14 bases between.

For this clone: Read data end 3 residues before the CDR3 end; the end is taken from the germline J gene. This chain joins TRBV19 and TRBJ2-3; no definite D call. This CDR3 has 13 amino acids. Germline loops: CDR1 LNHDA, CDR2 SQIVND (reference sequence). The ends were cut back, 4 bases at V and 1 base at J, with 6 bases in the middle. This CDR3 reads CASSRSGTDTQYF. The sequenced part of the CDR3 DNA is TGTGCCAGTAGTAGAAGCGGCACAGATACG.

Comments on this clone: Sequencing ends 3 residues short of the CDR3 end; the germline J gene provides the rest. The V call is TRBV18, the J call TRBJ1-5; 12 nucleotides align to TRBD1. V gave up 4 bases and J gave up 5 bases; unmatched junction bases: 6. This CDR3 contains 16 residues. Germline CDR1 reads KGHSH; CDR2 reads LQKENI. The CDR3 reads CASSRPGQGAHQPQHF. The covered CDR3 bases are TGTGCCAGCTCACGACCGGGACAGGGGGCCCATCAGCCC.

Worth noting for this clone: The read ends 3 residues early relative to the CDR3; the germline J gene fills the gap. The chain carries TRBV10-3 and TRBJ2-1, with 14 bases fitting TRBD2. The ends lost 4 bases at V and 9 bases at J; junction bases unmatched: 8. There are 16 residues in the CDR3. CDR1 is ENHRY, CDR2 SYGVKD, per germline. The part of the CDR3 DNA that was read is TGTGCCATCAGTGTGAAGACTAGCGGGAGGGCCGGTGAG. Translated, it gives CAISVKTSGRAGE. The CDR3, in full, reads CAISVKTSGRAGEQFF.

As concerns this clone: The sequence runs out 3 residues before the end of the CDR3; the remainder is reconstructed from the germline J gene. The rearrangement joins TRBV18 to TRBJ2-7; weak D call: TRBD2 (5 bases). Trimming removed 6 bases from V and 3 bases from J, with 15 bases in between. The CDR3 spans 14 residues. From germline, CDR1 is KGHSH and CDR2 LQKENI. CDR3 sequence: CASSGPGVGYEQYF. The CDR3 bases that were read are TGTGCCAGCTCCGGGCCCGGGGTCGGCTACGAG.